The TCR beta chain described here comes from a study of T cells in Graves' hyperthyroidism and ophthalmopathy. Study outcomes and limitations: Using 13 V-J features, a model discriminated ophthalmopathy from stable hyperthyroidism.

Using RNA transcripts as the source, TCR beta CDR3 regions were amplified. The HTBI primer set served for first-round RT-PCR of the TCR CDR3. TCRdb recomputed calls from the multiplex PCR reads with MiXCR, one row per CDR3 protein. The table lists 150,000 to 200,000 distinct CDR3 sequences, more than 15% of them singletons. About this clonotype itself: The antigen is unknown.

This CDR3 has 17 residues. Trimming removed 3 bases from V and 2 bases from J; junction bases left unmatched: 10. Germline-derived CDR1 and CDR2 are MGHRA and YSYEKL. This receptor was taken from a woman aged 45-59 years with Graves' hyperthyroidism. The chain uses TRBV4-1 and TRBJ1-3, with 7 positions matching TRBD1. The sequencing input was blood. The CDR3 sequence is CASSHPPTGETGNTIYF. The CDR3 DNA is TGCGCCAGCAGCCACCCGCCCACAGGGGAAACTGGAAACACCATATATTTT.